This T cell receptor (beta chain) stems from a study of T cell changes during pregnancy in multiple sclerosis. This CDR3 spans 13 amino acids. CDR1 and CDR2 (germline): SGHRS, YFSETQ. Trimming cost V 4 bases and J 8 bases; bases outside gene matches: 3. Repertoires were generated with immunoSEQ multiplex PCR, while TCRdb's copy carries only in-frame clones and drops some. This table holds tens of thousands of clones, about 93% found once. The material sequenced was CD4+ T cells from peripheral blood mononuclear cells, taken in the second trimester of pregnancy. The chain carries TRBV5-1 and TRBJ1-6; 7 bases line up with TRBD1. This TCR was recovered from a female donor with multiple sclerosis, enrolled in a pregnancy study. The CDR3 region is CASSDREYSPLHF. The CDR3 DNA follows: TGCGCCAGCAGCGACAGGGAGTATTCACCCCTCCACTTT.